This TCR beta chain appears in the sequencing data of a study of T-cell memory formation after mild COVID-19. Whole-study results and caveats: Of the contracting clones, CD4+ ones lay mainly in CM and EM, and CD8+ ones in EMRA. Day 15 to 85 contracting clones showed balanced CD4/CD8; day 15 to 37 expanders favored CD4+.

Trimming removed 2 bases from V and 4 bases from J; junction bases left unmatched: 4. This CDR3 has 15 residues. Germline V gene sequence: CDR1 LGHNA, CDR2 YSLEER. 5'RACE with constant-segment primers built TCRalpha and TCRbeta cDNA libraries with UMIs. MiXCR, run by TCRdb on the 5' RACE reads, gives a single entry per CDR3 protein. The data contain approximately 500,000 distinct CDR3 sequences, roughly 25% of them seen just once; the ten biggest clones take up around 12%. Worth noting for this clonotype: The antigen remains undetermined.

The chain combines TRBV4-3 with TRBJ2-5, with 10 bases aligning to TRBD2. Sequencing was carried out using PBMCs or a T cell subset sorted from them (not recorded which). The TCR originated in an adult woman who had mild COVID-19 (a few samples of this study predate the infection). Cell type and time point are not known. CDR3 in amino acids: CASSQTSGTGETQYF. Here the CDR3 DNA reads TGCGCCAGCAGCCAAACTAGCGGGACCGGAGAGACCCAGTACTTC.